This passage covers 6 T cell receptor beta chains from one sample sequenced in a study of blood T cell repertoires in COVID-19 (dated by TCRdb to 2020 to 2022). The library was obtained by the immunoSEQ multiplex PCR assay. In its TCRdb copy, this immuneACCESS table keeps in-frame sequences only and misses some clones. Where compared with another copy, unresolved V genes explain less than half of these, and the others have no known cause. This sample gives 68,000 or so clones in total; around 90% of them show up just once. The ten largest clones add up to around 3.6% of the sample. The sample taken for sequencing was peripheral blood. These receptors all come from a woman aged 45-59 years with COVID-19, enrolled during active disease.

V and J are TRBV5-1 and TRBJ1-2; 7 bases line up with TRBD1. The CDR3 loop spans 16 amino acids. V trimming: 5 bases; J trimming: 2 bases; junction bases outside the gene matches: 12. Per germline, CDR1 SGHRS and CDR2 YFSETQ. The CDR3 coding sequence is TGCGCCAGCAGGAGTGACAGGGCATCGCTCAACTATGGCTACACCTTC. Amino acid sequence: CASRSDRASLNYGYTF.

This chain connects TRBV18 to TRBJ1-3; D unclear. V shed 3 bases and J shed 7 bases, with 16 bases lying between them. There are 15 residues in the CDR3. Germline V gives CDR1 KGHSH, CDR2 LQKENI. The CDR3 loop reads CASSPVETGKNTIYF. CDR3 bases: TGTGCCAGCTCACCGGTGGAGACGGGGAAGAACACCATATATTTT. Drawing the rest from reference TRBV18 and TRBJ1-3, the complete variable domain is NAGVMQNPRHLVRRRGQEARLRCSPMKGHSHVYWYRQLPEEGLKFMVYLQKENIIDESGMPKERFSAEFPKEGPSILRIQQVVRGDSAAYFCASSPVETGKNTIYFGEGSWLTVV.

The chain recombines TRBV5-1 with TRBJ1-6; 9 bases align to TRBD1. The CDR3 loop spans 14 amino acids. CDR1 is SGHRS, CDR2 YFSETQ, per germline. Losses at the gene ends were 0 bases for V and 10 bases for J; bases not matched to a gene: 2. This chain's CDR3 is CASSLGDRVSPLHF. CDR3 DNA: TGCGCCAGCAGCTTGGGGGACAGGGTCTCACCCCTCCACTTT.

The chain carries TRBV7-9 and TRBJ1-6, with D perhaps matching TRBD1 (6 bases). V shed 5 bases and J shed 14 bases, with 19 bases lying between them. The germline gives CDR1 SEHNR, CDR2 FQNEAQ (reference sequence). The CDR3 is made up of 14 amino acids. The CDR3 nucleotides are TGTGCCAGCAGCGCGCAACAGGGAAGGGAATCCCTCCACTTT. Protein sequence: CASSAQQGRESLHF.

V gene TRBV29-1 combines with J gene TRBJ2-2, with a weak D call TRBD2 (6 bases). CDR1 is SQVTM, CDR2 ANQGSEA, per germline. This CDR3 has 14 amino acids. V was clipped by 6 bases and J by 5 bases, with 16 bases between them. The chain's CDR3 is CSVPIGTRTGELFF. The CDR3 DNA is TGCAGCGTCCCTATAGGGACTCGAACCGGGGAGCTGTTTTTT.

The chain carries TRBV19 and TRBJ2-4; 7 bases fit TRBD1. Germline values: CDR1 LNHDA, CDR2 SQIVND (reference sequence). This CDR3 spans 15 amino acids. Germline trimming cut 5 bases from V and 4 bases from J; bases unmatched to any gene: 8. The chain's CDR3 is CASSSPGTVKNIQYF. The CDR3 nucleotides read TGTGCCAGTAGTTCCCCGGGGACAGTTAAAAACATTCAGTACTTC.